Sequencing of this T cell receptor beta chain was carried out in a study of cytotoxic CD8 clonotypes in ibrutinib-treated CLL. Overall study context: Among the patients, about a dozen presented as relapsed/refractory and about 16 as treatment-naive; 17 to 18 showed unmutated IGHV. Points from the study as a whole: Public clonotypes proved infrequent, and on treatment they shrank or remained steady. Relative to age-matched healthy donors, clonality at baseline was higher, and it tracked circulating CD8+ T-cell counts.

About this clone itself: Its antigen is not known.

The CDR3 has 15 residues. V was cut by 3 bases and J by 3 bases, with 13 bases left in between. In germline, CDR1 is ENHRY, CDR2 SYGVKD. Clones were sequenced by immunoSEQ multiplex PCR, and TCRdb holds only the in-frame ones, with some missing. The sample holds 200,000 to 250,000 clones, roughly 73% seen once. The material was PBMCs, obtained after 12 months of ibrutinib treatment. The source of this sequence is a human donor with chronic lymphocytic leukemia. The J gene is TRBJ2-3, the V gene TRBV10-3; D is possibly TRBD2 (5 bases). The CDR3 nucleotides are TGTGCCATCAGTGAAGCGGACCCCCGGACAGATACGCAGTATTTT. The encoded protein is CAISEADPRTDTQYF.